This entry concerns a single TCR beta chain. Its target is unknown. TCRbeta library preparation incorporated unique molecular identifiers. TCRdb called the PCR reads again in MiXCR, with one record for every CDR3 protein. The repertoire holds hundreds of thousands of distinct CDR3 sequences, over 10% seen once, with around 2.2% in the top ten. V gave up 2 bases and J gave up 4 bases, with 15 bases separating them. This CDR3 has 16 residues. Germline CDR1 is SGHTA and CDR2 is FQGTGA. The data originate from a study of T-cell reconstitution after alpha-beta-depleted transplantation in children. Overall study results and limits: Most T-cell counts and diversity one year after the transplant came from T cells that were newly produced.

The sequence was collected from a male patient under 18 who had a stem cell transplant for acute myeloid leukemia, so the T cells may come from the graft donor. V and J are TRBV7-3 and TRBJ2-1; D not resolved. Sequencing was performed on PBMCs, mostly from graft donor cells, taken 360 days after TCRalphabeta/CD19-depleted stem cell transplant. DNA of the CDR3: TGTGCCAGCAGCTTATCCTCGTTAGGTGGGTACAATGAGCAGTTCTTC. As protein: CASSLSSLGGYNEQFF.